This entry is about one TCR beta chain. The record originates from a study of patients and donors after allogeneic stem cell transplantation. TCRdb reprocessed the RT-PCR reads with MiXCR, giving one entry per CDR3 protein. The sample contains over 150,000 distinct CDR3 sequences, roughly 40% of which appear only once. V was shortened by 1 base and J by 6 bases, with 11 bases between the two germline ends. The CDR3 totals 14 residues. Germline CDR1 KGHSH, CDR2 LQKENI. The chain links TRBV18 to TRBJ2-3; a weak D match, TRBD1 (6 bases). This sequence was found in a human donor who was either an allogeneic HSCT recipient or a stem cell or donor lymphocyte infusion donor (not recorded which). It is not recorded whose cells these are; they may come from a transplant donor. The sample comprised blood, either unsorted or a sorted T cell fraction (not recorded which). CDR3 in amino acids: CASSPLDRSDTQYF. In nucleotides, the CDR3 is TGTGCCAGCTCACCACTAGACAGGTCGGATACGCAGTATTTT.